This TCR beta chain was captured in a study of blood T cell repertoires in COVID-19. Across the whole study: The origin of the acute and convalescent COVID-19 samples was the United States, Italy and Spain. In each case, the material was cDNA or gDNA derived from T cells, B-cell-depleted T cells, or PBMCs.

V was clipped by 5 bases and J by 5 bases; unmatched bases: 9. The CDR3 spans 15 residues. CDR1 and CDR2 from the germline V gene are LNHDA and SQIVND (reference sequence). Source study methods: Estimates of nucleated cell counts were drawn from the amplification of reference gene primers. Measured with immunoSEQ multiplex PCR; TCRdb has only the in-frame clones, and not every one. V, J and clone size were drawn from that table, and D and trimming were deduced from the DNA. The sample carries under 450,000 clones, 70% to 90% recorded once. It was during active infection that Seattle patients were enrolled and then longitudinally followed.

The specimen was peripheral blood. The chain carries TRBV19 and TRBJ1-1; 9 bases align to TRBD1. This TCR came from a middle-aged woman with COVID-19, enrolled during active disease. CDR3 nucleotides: TGTGCCAGTAGTTTTGCAACAGGGGGCGGGACTGAAGCTTTCTTT. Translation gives CASSFATGGGTEAFF.